This T cell receptor (beta chain) was captured by sequencing in a study of PD-1 blockade in mismatch repair-deficient tumors. The overall study: Enrolled about 2012-2016, patients had progressing, pretreated mismatch repair-deficient cancers of more than ten types.

This clone was recorded once. Antigen: not known. V lost 8 bases and J 2 bases, leaving 13 bases between the germline ends. Germline values: CDR1 LNHDA, CDR2 SQIVND (reference sequence). This CDR3 is built from 13 residues. Whole-study findings and limits: Rapid post-treatment expansion, then contraction, generally preceding radiologic response, marked tumor-resident clones.

Every patient had mismatch repair deficiency by PCR or immunohistochemistry. A few pembrolizumab responders had their TCRs sequenced. Generated by immunoSEQ multiplex PCR, the TCRdb table keeps only in-frame clones and is missing some. This sample yields around 48,000 clones, of which about 80% are seen a single time; 3% to 3.5% belongs to the top ten. The chain has TRBV19 and TRBJ2-7, with D possibly being TRBD2 (6 bases). The TCR comes from an adult with mismatch repair-deficient cancer. The specimen was peripheral blood, collected 4 weeks after starting pembrolizumab. CDR3 bases: TGTGCCAGTGCACGGGGGAGGACCTACGAGCAGTACTTC. Translating it yields CASARGRTYEQYF.